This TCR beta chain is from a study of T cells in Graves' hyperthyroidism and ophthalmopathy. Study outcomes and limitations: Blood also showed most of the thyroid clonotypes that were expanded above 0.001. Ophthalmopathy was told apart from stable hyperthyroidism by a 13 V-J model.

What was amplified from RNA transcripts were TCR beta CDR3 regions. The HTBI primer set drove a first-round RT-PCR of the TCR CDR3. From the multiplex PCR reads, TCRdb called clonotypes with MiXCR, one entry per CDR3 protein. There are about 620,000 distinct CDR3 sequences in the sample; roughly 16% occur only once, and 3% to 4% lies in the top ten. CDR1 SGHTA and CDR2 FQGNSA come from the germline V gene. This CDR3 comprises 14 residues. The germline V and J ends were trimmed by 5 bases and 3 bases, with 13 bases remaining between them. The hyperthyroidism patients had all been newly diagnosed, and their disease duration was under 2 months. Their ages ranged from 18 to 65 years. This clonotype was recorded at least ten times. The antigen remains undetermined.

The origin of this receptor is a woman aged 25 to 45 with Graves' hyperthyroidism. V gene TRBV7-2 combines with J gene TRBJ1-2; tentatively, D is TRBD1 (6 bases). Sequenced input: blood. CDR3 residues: CASSRRAGDYGYTF. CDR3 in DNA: TGTGCCAGCAGCCGTCGAGCAGGGGACTATGGCTACACCTTC.